This T cell receptor beta chain was sequenced in a study of regulatory T cells in long-lasting Graves disease (dated by TCRdb to the early 2020s). For the wider study: Persistent Graves' disease was defined as antithyroid drug treatment for over 5 years with persistently positive TSH receptor autoantibodies. Persistent Graves' disease patients were compared with newly diagnosed Graves' disease patients by peripheral blood TCR sequencing and RNA sequencing. The study was conducted in China and was registered as a clinical trial. A total of around 35 samples were covered by TCR sequencing, comprising about 13 persistent and around 20 newly diagnosed Graves' disease patients. Antithyroid drugs had been taken for 8.5 to 13 years on average by persistent Graves' disease patients in the clinical cohort. Results the study describes overall, beyond this receptor: Because the primary lesion, thyroid tissue, could not be accessed, the study looked at peripheral blood alone. Patients with persistent disease shared more public clonotypes (approximately 2,500) than newly diagnosed patients did (966). Preferential use of TRBV28, TRBJ1-2 and TRBJ2-5 was observed in persistent disease, whereas TRBV20-1 and TRBJ2-1 were favored in newly diagnosed disease. Compared with newly diagnosed patients, persistent Graves' disease patients had lower TCR Shannon entropy and fewer highly expanded clones, which suggests clonal expansion. As a limitation, the authors acknowledged that the small sample size may reduce accuracy. Sequencing and analysis were restricted to the TCR beta chain.

The germline V gene (reference sequence) specifies DFQATT as CDR1 and SNEGSKA as CDR2. Spanning cysteine to phenylalanine, the CDR3 consists of 12 amino acids. The DNA shown is the 36-base CDR3, in frame from base 1. The junction carries 9 bases between V and J, which are trimmed by 3 bases and 4 bases respectively. In light of the paper, this sample's time point label describes: persistent/refractory GD, antithyroid drugs over 5 years with positive TRAb. For both TCR sequencing and RNA sequencing, RNA was extracted from PBMCs in TRIzol. The diagnosis of Graves' disease was made according to American Thyroid Association guidelines. Recruitment of patients was carried out at an endocrinology department in Xi'an, China. Each patient gave roughly 10 milliliters of peripheral blood, collected in an EDTA anticoagulant tube. Ficoll Paque Plus density gradient separation was used to isolate PBMCs, and no additional T cell sorting was done. An Agilent 2100 Bioanalyzer and agarose gel were used to check RNA quality, and a NanoDrop 2000 was used to measure RNA concentration.

The library was produced with multiplex PCR. Instrument used: Illumina HiSeq 4000. To build TCR beta libraries, CDR3 regions were amplified by Arm-PCR using iRepertoire HTBI primers. PCR products were gel purified before sequencing. In the original analysis: Across samples, roughly 60 TRBV and 13 to 15 TRBJ segments were identified and used for gene usage analysis of CDR3 amino acid clonotypes. COPE and FqMerger were used to merge filtered high-quality paired reads into contigs. BLAST was used to align contigs to IMGT TRBV, TRBD and TRBJ reference genes, with CDR3 defined following IMGT. Highly expanded clones were defined as clonotypes with a frequency above 0.1%. Repertoire diversity was measured by Shannon entropy, and V-J evenness by the Gini coefficient. Clonotypes shared by more than one individual were considered public. TCRdb reprocessing: public reads trimmed at Q25 with fastp, clones called with MiXCR, in-frame beta chains kept. One record per CDR3 amino acid sequence lists the most common genes and DNA. These V and J calls originate from TCRdb's pipeline instead of the authors' own analysis. The sample table shows 600,000 to 800,000 distinct CDR3 sequences, and approximately 29% are seen once. The ten largest account for roughly 46% of the sample.

With respect to this clonotype: The antigen it recognizes is unknown. The record has no base qualities; no much larger clone is one base away.

The rearrangement joined TRBV20-1 to TRBJ1-2; a confident D gene designation cannot be given. The receptor's source is a female donor with Graves disease. This specimen was peripheral blood mononuclear cells (PBMCs), taken when the disease was refractory, from a patient treated with antithyroid drugs. DNA sequence: TGCAGTGCTAGTGACGGGATCTATGGCTACACCTTC. It translates as CSASDGIYGYTF.